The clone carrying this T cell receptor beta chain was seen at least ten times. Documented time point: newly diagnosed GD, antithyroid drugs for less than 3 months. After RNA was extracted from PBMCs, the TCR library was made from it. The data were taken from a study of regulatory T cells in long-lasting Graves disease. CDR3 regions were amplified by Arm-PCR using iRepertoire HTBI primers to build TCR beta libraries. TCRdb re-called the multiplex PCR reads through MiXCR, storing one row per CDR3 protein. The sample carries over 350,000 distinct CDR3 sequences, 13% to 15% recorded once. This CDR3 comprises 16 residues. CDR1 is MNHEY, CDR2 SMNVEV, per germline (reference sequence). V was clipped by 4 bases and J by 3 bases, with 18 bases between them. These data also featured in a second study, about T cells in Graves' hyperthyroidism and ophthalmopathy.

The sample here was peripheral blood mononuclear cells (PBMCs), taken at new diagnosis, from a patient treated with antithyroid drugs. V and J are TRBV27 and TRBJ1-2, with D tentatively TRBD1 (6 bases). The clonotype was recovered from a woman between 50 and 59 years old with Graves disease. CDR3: CASSSSVGGADYGYTF. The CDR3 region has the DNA TGTGCCAGCAGTTCCTCCGTGGGGGGCGCCGACTATGGCTACACCTTC.